Shown below are 15 T cell receptor beta chains from a single sample sequenced in a study of blood T cells in healthy people across ages. Combining a sample-barcoded 5' primer with a J-beta primer mix, a second PCR ran for 7 to 11 cycles. Using its own MiXCR run on the 5' RACE reads, TCRdb lists one record per CDR3 protein. The sample includes 1.2 million to 1.5 million distinct CDR3 sequences, roughly 40% seen only once; the top ten take roughly 7.9%. The specimen was blood. Every receptor here comes from a woman between 18 and 29 years old in good health.

This chain links TRBV11-2 with TRBJ1-2, with 7 bases matching TRBD1. V was pared by 6 bases and J by 4 bases, with 5 bases of the junction left unmatched. Germline V gene lookup returns CDR1 SGHAT and CDR2 FQNNGV. The CDR3 runs 13 residues. DNA for the CDR3: TGTGCCAGCAGAAGTACAGGGGCCTATGGCTACACCTTC. Protein: CASRSTGAYGYTF.

This chain connects TRBV29-1 to TRBJ1-3; D perhaps matches TRBD1 (5 bases). This CDR3 is 15 amino acids long. Trimming removed 4 bases from V and 0 bases from J, with 13 bases in between. CDR1 and CDR2 from the germline V gene are SQVTM and ANQGSEA. The CDR3 nucleotides read TGCAGCGTTGTTGGGACGGAGTTCTCTGGAAACACCATATATTTT. Translation: CSVVGTEFSGNTIYF.

This clonotype came up a few times. The rearrangement joins TRBV5-1 to TRBJ2-3; the match to TRBD1 covers 8 bases. The V gene end was trimmed by 7 bases and the J gene end by 4 bases; junction bases not matched to a gene: 17. Germline V gene lookup returns CDR1 SGHRS and CDR2 YFSETQ. There are 17 residues in the CDR3. CDR3 bases: TGCGCCAGCGCGGGTCGTGGACAGGGCATAGGGGCAGATACGCAGTATTTT. It is translated as CASAGRGQGIGADTQYF.

The chain joins TRBV4-2 to TRBJ2-1; D is unclear. The CDR3 extends over 16 amino acids. The germline V gene encodes CDR1 LGHNA and CDR2 YNFKEQ. The V end lost 1 base, the J end lost 1 base, and 11 bases lay between the germline ends. As DNA, the CDR3 is TGTGCCAGCAGCCAAGGAAGTTCCATTTCCTACAATGAGCAGTTCTTC. Protein sequence: CASSQGSSISYNEQFF.

This clonotype has at least ten counts. The gene calls are TRBV12-3 or TRBV12-4 and TRBJ1-2; tentatively, D is TRBD1 (5 bases). Trimming left V 2 bases short and J 8 bases short, with 9 bases between. The CDR3 extends over 12 amino acids. The CDR3 DNA reads TGTGCCAGCAGTTTATCAGGGTCGGGCTACACCTTC. Translating gives CASSLSGSGYTF.

The chain recombines TRBV27 with TRBJ2-5; no firm D call. The J call may be mistaken, given a closer DNA end match to TRBJ2-7. CDR3 length: 14 amino acids. The germline gives CDR1 MNHEY, CDR2 SMNVEV (reference sequence). The CDR3 DNA sequence: TGTGCCAGCAGTTCGAACAGACCCCTCGGCGAGCAGTACTTC. Its protein is CASSSNRPLGEQYF.

The chain recombines TRBV6-1 with TRBJ2-5, with D possibly matching TRBD2 (6 bases). The CDR3 runs 13 residues. V was trimmed by 2 bases and J by 3 bases, leaving 7 bases between them. From germline, CDR1 is MNHNS and CDR2 SASEGT. The CDR3 loop reads CASSETGEETQYF. The CDR3 region has the DNA TGTGCCAGCAGTGAAACGGGAGAAGAGACCCAGTACTTC.

As DNA, the CDR3 is TGTGCCAGCAGCCGCGGGACACCAGCCTACGAGCAGTACTTC. Encoded protein: CASSRGTPAYEQYF. The gene calls are TRBV3-1 and TRBJ2-7; D may be TRBD1 or TRBD2 (6 bases each). CDR1 LGHDT and CDR2 YNNKEL come from the germline V gene (reference sequence). V lost 4 bases and J lost 2, with 12 bases in between. CDR3 size: 14 residues.

The genes are TRBV29-1 and TRBJ2-1, with 11 bases fitting TRBD2. V shed 0 bases and J 12 bases; nucleotides not matched to a gene: 7. The germline V gene encodes CDR1 SQVTM and CDR2 ANQGSEA. This CDR3 contains 14 residues. The CDR3 DNA is TGCAGCGTTGAAGACATATCTAGCGGGGGGAGGCAGTTCTTC. It specifies CSVEDISSGGRQFF.

This rearrangement joins TRBV4-1 to TRBJ2-1; 7 bases line up with TRBD1. J was trimmed by 7 bases and V by 3 bases; bases with no gene match: 9. CDR3 size: 15 residues. Looked up from germline, CDR1 is MGHRA and CDR2 is YSYEKL. The CDR3 reads CASSHRQGLGNEQFF. Written as DNA, the CDR3 is TGCGCCAGCAGCCACAGACAGGGTCTTGGGAATGAGCAGTTCTTC.

This clonotype was detected a few times. CDR3 DNA: TGCGCCAGCAGCCAGAGCGGGAGCGAGCAGTACTTC. This translates into CASSQSGSEQYF. The chain links TRBV4-1 to TRBJ2-7; 8 nucleotides agree with TRBD2. The CDR3 spans 12 residues. CDR1 MGHRA and CDR2 YSYEKL come from the germline V gene. J gave up 6 bases and V 3 bases, and 1 base lay outside the gene matches.

This clonotype was picked up a small number of times. The CDR3, as DNA: TGCAGCGTTGAAACATTGAACACTGAAGCTTTCTTT. Protein sequence: CSVETLNTEAFF. The chain uses TRBV29-1 and TRBJ1-1; D unresolved. V was shortened by 2 bases and J by 0 bases, with 4 bases between the two germline ends. CDR1 SQVTM and CDR2 ANQGSEA come from the germline V gene. CDR3 length equals 12 residues.

This sequence joins TRBV10-3 and TRBJ2-7; D might be TRBD2 (6 bases). Looked up from germline, CDR1 is ENHRY and CDR2 is SYGVKD. The ends were cut back, 2 bases at V and 1 base at J, with 18 bases in the middle. This CDR3 comprises 17 residues. CDR3 DNA: TGTGCCATCAGTGAGACCCCGGGACGGGAGTTTTCCTACGAGCAGTACTTC. Protein sequence: CAISETPGREFSYEQYF.

The chain combines TRBV25-1 with TRBJ2-1; no clear D gene. The end of the DNA is better explained by TRBJ2-7, so the J call may be wrong. CDR1 MGHDK and CDR2 SYGVNS come from the germline V gene. The CDR3 is made up of 15 amino acids. The CDR3 sequence: CASSPVSGSYNEQYF. DNA for the CDR3: TGTGCCAGCTCGCCCGTTTCAGGTTCCTACAATGAGCAGTACTTC.

This clonotype was observed a handful of times. The chain recombines TRBV20-1 with TRBJ2-7; 9 bases map to TRBD2. J was trimmed by 5 bases and V by 0 bases; bases with no gene match: 5. Germline V CDR1 and CDR2: DFQATT, SNEGSKA (reference sequence). This CDR3 region has 14 residues. CDR3 region: CSARELAGTNEQYF. The CDR3 DNA sequence: TGCAGTGCTAGAGAGCTAGCGGGAACAAACGAGCAGTACTTC.